The 25 T cell receptor beta chains given below trace back to one sample, sequenced in a study of cytomegalovirus exposure and HLA in healthy donors. In the PCR, 60 Vbeta and 13 Jbeta primers were used. The table came from immunoSEQ multiplex PCR; TCRdb's copy has only in-frame clones and leaves some out. The data show 100,000 to 150,000 clones, around 80% seen once. Sequenced sample: PBMCs. The receptors come from a man under 40 in good health and CMV-seropositive.

A few counts support this clone. This chain links TRBV11-2 with TRBJ2-1; D call uncertain. The CDR3 length is 14 residues. Trimming left V 4 bases short and J 5 bases short, with 12 bases between. In germline, CDR1 is SGHAT, CDR2 FQNNGV. CDR3 nucleotide sequence: TGTGCCAGCAGCTCGCCATACAGTGACAATGAGCAGTTCTTC. Its protein is CASSSPYSDNEQFF.

The chain links TRBV28 to TRBJ1-5; D may be TRBD1 (6 bases). Germline loops: CDR1 MDHEN, CDR2 SYDVKM. This CDR3 has 16 amino acids. V was trimmed by 1 base and J by 5 bases, leaving 15 bases between them. Written as DNA, the CDR3 is TGTGCCAGCAGTTTATCAGGCGGTTGGGGGCATCAGCCCCAGCATTTT. Residues: CASSLSGGWGHQPQHF.

This chain uses TRBV19 with TRBJ2-2; D is uncertain. Germline assignment: CDR1 LNHDA and CDR2 SQIVND (reference sequence). Trimming pared 7 bases from V and 7 bases from J, leaving 13 bases between. The CDR3 extends over 13 amino acids. Here the CDR3 DNA reads TGTGCCAGTACGCTCGTATCGGGCGGGGAGCTGTTTTTT. Translating gives CASTLVSGGELFF.

This sequence joins TRBV9 and TRBJ2-2; 9 positions match TRBD1. J gave up 0 bases and V 4 bases, and 10 bases lay outside the gene matches. Germline loops: CDR1 SGDLS, CDR2 YYNGEE. This CDR3 region has 18 residues. The CDR3 sequence is CASSQDRGRRTNTGELFF. The CDR3 nucleotides read TGTGCCAGCAGCCAGGACAGGGGCCGCCGGACGAACACCGGGGAGCTGTTTTTT.

The chain combines TRBV6-4 with TRBJ2-4; possibly TRBD1 for D (6 bases). Trimming pared 6 bases from V and 2 bases from J, leaving 17 bases between. The CDR3 sequence is 16 residues long. Germline V lookup: CDR1 MRHNA, CDR2 SNTAGT. CDR3 amino acids: CASSARVRGPKNIQYF. The CDR3 nucleotides read TGTGCCAGCAGCGCAAGAGTCAGGGGACCCAAAAACATTCAGTACTTC.

There are a few counts of this clone. The genes are TRBV5-1 and TRBJ2-3, with 8 bases fitting TRBD2. In germline, CDR1 is SGHRS, CDR2 YFSETQ. Trimming cost V 5 bases and J 5 bases; bases outside gene matches: 10. CDR3 length: 15 amino acids. As DNA, the CDR3 is TGCGCCAGCAGGGCCGGACTAGCCCGCGGAGATACGCAGTATTTT. Protein product: CASRAGLARGDTQYF.

To note about this clone: In the same sample, other DNA sequences code for this CDR3. The rearrangement uses TRBV20-1 and TRBJ2-5; 7 nucleotides agree with TRBD1. The CDR3 is 11 residues long. CDR1 and CDR2 (germline): DFQATT, SNEGSKA (reference sequence). After removal of 6 bases from V and 4 bases from J, the junction contained 2 bases not matched to a gene. CDR3: CSARGRETQYF. In DNA form, the CDR3 reads TGCAGTGCCAGGGGGAGAGAGACCCAGTACTTC.

This sequence joins TRBV7-9 and TRBJ1-1; possible D gene TRBD1, 5 bases. Germline-derived CDR1 and CDR2 are SEHNR and FQNEAQ (reference sequence). Trimming removed 3 bases at V and 3 bases at J, with 8 bases between. The CDR3 spans 13 residues. CDR3 coding DNA: TGTGCCAGCAGCTTTACAGGAGACACTGAAGCTTTCTTT. Translating it yields CASSFTGDTEAFF.

This chain links TRBV7-2 with TRBJ2-1; 10 nucleotides align to TRBD1. CDR3 length equals 14 residues. With 5 bases clipped from V and 8 bases from J, the junction kept 6 bases outside the gene matches. The V gene's germline CDR1 is SGHTA and CDR2 FQGNSA. The CDR3 DNA sequence: TGTGCCAGCAGCACCTGGGACAGGGGAGATGAGCAGTTCTTC. Translation: CASSTWDRGDEQFF.

V gene TRBV30 combines with J gene TRBJ2-1; D is perhaps TRBD2 (5 bases). The germline gives CDR1 GTSNPN, CDR2 SVGIG (reference sequence). There are 14 residues in the CDR3. Trimming stripped 0 bases from V and 9 bases from J, with 15 bases between. The DNA of the CDR3 is TGTGCCTGGAGTGTGGGATTCGGAGGATTTGAGCAGTTCTTC. This translates into CAWSVGFGGFEQFF.

In this sample, this clone turned up a few times. The chain is built from TRBV27 and TRBJ2-1; D gene uncertain. Per the germline V gene, CDR1 is MNHEY and CDR2 is SMNVEV (reference sequence). This CDR3 contains 13 residues. The ends were cut back, 1 base at V and 8 bases at J, with 9 bases in the middle. The CDR3 coding sequence is TGTGCCAGCAGTTTATTCCTTGGAGATGAGCAGTTCTTC. Protein product: CASSLFLGDEQFF.

This clone has only one observation. The chain uses TRBV6-5 and TRBJ2-5; a possible D gene is TRBD2 (7 bases). V was clipped by 2 bases and J by 5 bases, with 12 bases between them. The CDR3 is made up of 14 amino acids. Per germline, CDR1 MNHEY and CDR2 SVGAGI. The CDR3 protein is CASSYGGGRETQYF. CDR3 in DNA: TGTGCCAGCAGTTACGGGGGGGGCAGGGAGACCCAGTACTTC.

The genes are TRBV6-5 and TRBJ1-2; possibly TRBD1 for D (6 bases). The CDR3 is 13 residues long. V lost 7 bases to trimming and J lost 7 bases, with 16 bases between them. Germline V gene lookup returns CDR1 MNHEY and CDR2 SVGAGI. CDR3 in amino acids: CASNEVRGAGYTF. The CDR3 region has the DNA TGTGCCAGCAATGAGGTGCGGGGGGCTGGCTACACCTTC.

The chain uses TRBV30 and TRBJ2-7; TRBD1 agrees at 8 bases. Trimming at V came to 1 base and at J to 0 bases, leaving 11 bases not matched to a gene. The germline V gene encodes CDR1 GTSNPN and CDR2 SVGIG (reference sequence). This CDR3 contains 17 residues. The CDR3 coding sequence is TGTGCCTGGAGTGCCTCCCCCGGGACAGGATACTCCTACGAGCAGTACTTC. It specifies CAWSASPGTGYSYEQYF.

This clone was seen just once. J is TRBJ1-2 and V is TRBV7-9; 8 nucleotides line up with TRBD1. After removal of 3 bases from V and 2 bases from J, the junction contained 8 bases not matched to a gene. Germline loops: CDR1 SEHNR, CDR2 FQNEAQ (reference sequence). This CDR3 has 16 amino acids. This CDR3 reads CASSFDPGGANYGYTF. CDR3 coding DNA: TGTGCCAGCAGCTTTGACCCAGGGGGCGCAAACTATGGCTACACCTTC.

Only a few counts were recorded for this clone. This chain uses TRBV4-3 with TRBJ1-1; maybe TRBD1 (6 bases). This CDR3 region has 15 residues. Between the trimmed V and J ends, which lost 1 base and 0 bases, there was a span of 9 bases. Germline CDR1 is LGHNA and CDR2 is YSLEER. As DNA, the CDR3 is TGCGCCAGCAGCCAAGCTGGACAGCTGAACACTGAAGCTTTCTTT. This codes for CASSQAGQLNTEAFF.

The chain employs TRBV27 and TRBJ2-4; weak D call: TRBD2 (5 bases). V lost 5 bases and J 0 bases, leaving 17 bases between the germline ends. In germline, CDR1 is MNHEY, CDR2 SMNVEV (reference sequence). CDR3 length: 17 residues. CDR3 DNA: TGTGCCAGCAGTCCCAGCCGGGGTACCTTAGCCAAAAACATTCAGTACTTC. Protein: CASSPSRGTLAKNIQYF.

The chain couples TRBV11-2 to TRBJ1-2; a weak D match, TRBD1 (5 bases). Germline V CDR1 and CDR2: SGHAT, FQNNGV. V was clipped by 1 base and J by 8 bases, with 17 bases between them. The CDR3 has 15 residues. Here the CDR3 reads CASSLGGRARFGYTF. As DNA, the CDR3 is TGTGCCAGCAGCTTAGGGGGCAGGGCCCGGTTCGGCTACACCTTC.

The chain employs TRBV11-2 and TRBJ1-2; D is ambiguous. The V end was cut by 8 bases, the J end by 0 bases, with 10 bases between. CDR1 is SGHAT and CDR2 is FQNNGV in the germline V gene. The CDR3 consists of 13 residues. The CDR3 DNA is TGTGCCAGCGGTGTATCGGCTAACTATGGCTACACCTTC. As protein: CASGVSANYGYTF.

The chain combines TRBV10-3 with TRBJ1-6, with D possibly TRBD1 on 5 matching bases. With 8 bases removed from V and 8 bases from J, the gap between germline ends came to 13 bases. The CDR3 has 13 amino acids. CDR1 is ENHRY and CDR2 is SYGVKD in the germline V gene. DNA for the CDR3: TGTGCCATCGCCCCCAGGGAGGATTCACCCCTCCACTTT. This codes for CAIAPREDSPLHF.

J is TRBJ1-2 and V is TRBV27; 9 nucleotides match TRBD1. CDR1 and CDR2 (germline): MNHEY, SMNVEV (reference sequence). V shed 5 bases, J shed 2 bases, and the junction held 6 bases outside the gene matches. The CDR3 runs to 15 residues. The CDR3 spells CASSRRGQGNYGYTF. The CDR3, as DNA: TGTGCCAGCAGTCGCCGGGGACAGGGAAACTATGGCTACACCTTC.

The J gene is TRBJ1-1, the V gene TRBV2, with 8 bases that match TRBD1. In germline, CDR1 is SNHLY, CDR2 FYNNEI. The CDR3 is made up of 17 amino acids. With V trimmed by 5 bases and J by 1 base, 12 bases remained unmatched. The CDR3 DNA follows: TGTGCCAGCAGTACGCAGAGGACAGGGAGTGGGAACACTGAAGCTTTCTTT. Protein product: CASSTQRTGSGNTEAFF.

The chain links TRBV25-1 to TRBJ1-4, with 8 nucleotides matching TRBD1. The germline gives CDR1 MGHDK, CDR2 SYGVNS. The CDR3 totals 17 residues. The junction had 9 bases not matched to a gene; V was cut back by 2 bases and J by 4 bases. CDR3 in amino acids: CASSETGRGHGNEKLFF. The CDR3 DNA sequence: TGTGCCAGCAGTGAAACCGGCAGGGGGCACGGTAATGAAAAACTGTTTTTT.

The rearrangement uses TRBV11-2 and TRBJ2-7; D perhaps matches TRBD2 (5 bases). V was cut by 1 base and J by 0 bases, with 10 bases left in between. Looked up from germline, CDR1 is SGHAT and CDR2 is FQNNGV. The CDR3 is 15 residues long. In DNA, the CDR3 is TGTGCCAGCAGCTTAGTGAGAGGGAACTCCTACGAGCAGTACTTC. Amino acid sequence: CASSLVRGNSYEQYF.

The chain is built from TRBV7-2 and TRBJ2-7; 12 bases fit TRBD2. Per germline, CDR1 SGHTA and CDR2 FQGNSA. The length of the CDR3 is 15 residues. V gave up 0 bases and J gave up 5 bases; unmatched junction bases: 2. CDR3 region: CASSLALAGGNEQYF. As DNA, the CDR3 is TGTGCCAGCAGCTTAGCCCTAGCGGGAGGGAACGAGCAGTACTTC.